The 8 T cell receptor beta chains in this list originate from one sample, sequenced in a study of T cells after yellow fever vaccination. One entry per CDR3 protein results from TCRdb running MiXCR on the 5' RACE reads. This table holds about 340,000 distinct CDR3 sequences, about 9.5% found once. Specimen: PBMCs, collected on the day of the first yellow fever vaccination. The receptors were gathered from a man younger than 35 who received the YFV17D yellow fever vaccine.

This clonotype has ten or more counts. The chain couples TRBV7-2 to TRBJ2-7; D not certain. The CDR3 covers 14 residues. V lost 1 base and J 2 bases, leaving 9 bases between the germline ends. Germline-derived CDR1 and CDR2 are SGHTA and FQGNSA. Here the CDR3 reads CASSLGAITYEQYF. Here the CDR3 DNA reads TGTGCCAGCAGCTTAGGGGCCATCACCTACGAGCAGTACTTC.

In this sample, this clonotype turned up once. This rearrangement joins TRBV6-1 to TRBJ2-5, with TRBD2 matching over 10 bases. The CDR3 sequence is 13 residues long. CDR1 MNHNS and CDR2 SASEGT come from the germline V gene. V shed 7 bases and J 4 bases; nucleotides not matched to a gene: 3. The CDR3: CASTSGGAETQYF. CDR3 DNA sequence: TGTGCCAGCACCAGCGGGGGGGCAGAGACCCAGTACTTC.

V is TRBV6-5 and J is TRBJ2-3; no clear D gene. Germline V gene lookup returns CDR1 MNHEY and CDR2 SVGAGI. Trimming left V 0 bases short and J 6 bases short, with 7 bases between. The length of the CDR3 is 13 residues. CDR3 amino acids: CASSYSKGDTQYF. The DNA of the CDR3 is TGTGCCAGCAGTTACTCGAAAGGGGATACGCAGTATTTT.

This clonotype was observed many times. This chain uses TRBV12-3 or TRBV12-4 with TRBJ2-2; 12 positions agree with TRBD2. Losses at the gene ends were 7 bases for V and 6 bases for J; bases not matched to a gene: 3. The CDR3 is 14 residues long. The CDR3 protein is CASTSGGASGELFF. Written as DNA, the CDR3 is TGTGCCAGCACTAGCGGGGGGGCGTCCGGGGAGCTGTTTTTT.

A few counts support this clonotype. The chain couples TRBV3-1 to TRBJ2-1, with 7 bases lining up with TRBD1. After removal of 4 bases from V and 8 bases from J, the junction contained 5 bases not matched to a gene. In germline, CDR1 is LGHDT, CDR2 YNNKEL (reference sequence). The CDR3 consists of 13 residues. As DNA, the CDR3 is TGTGCCAGCAGCCGTTTACAGGGGCATGAGCAGTTCTTC. Translated, it gives CASSRLQGHEQFF.

This clonotype came up a few times. V usage is TRBV20-1 and J usage is TRBJ2-5; TRBD1 might be the D (6 bases). V was shortened by 0 bases and J by 3 bases, with 14 bases between the two germline ends. The CDR3 consists of 15 residues. CDR1 and CDR2 (germline): DFQATT, SNEGSKA (reference sequence). The CDR3 is CSAREVLGAKETQYF. The CDR3 DNA follows: TGCAGTGCTAGAGAAGTTCTGGGGGCTAAAGAGACCCAGTACTTC.

The chain has TRBV7-2 and TRBJ1-5, with a weak D call TRBD1 (6 bases). Germline assignment: CDR1 SGHTA and CDR2 FQGNSA. This CDR3 spans 16 amino acids. V lost 3 bases to trimming and J lost 8 bases, with 20 bases between them. This chain's CDR3 is CASSFGDTVWLEPQHF. Written as DNA, the CDR3 is TGTGCCAGCAGCTTCGGGGACACCGTTTGGTTGGAGCCCCAGCATTTT. Complete variable domain (other parts from reference TRBV7-2 and TRBJ1-5): GAGVSQSPSNKVTEKGKDVELRCDPISGHTALYWYRQSLGQGLEFLIYFQGNSAPDKSGLPSDRFSAERTGGSVSTLTIQRTQQEDSAVYLCASSFGDTVWLEPQHFGDGTRLSIL.

The CDR3 is CASSLLTQDYLHF. The CDR3 nucleotides are TGTGCCAGCAGCTTATTAACACAGGACTACCTCCACTTT. The rearrangement joins TRBV11-2 to TRBJ1-6, with D possibly TRBD1 on 5 matching bases. The germline V gene has CDR1 SGHAT and CDR2 FQNNGV. The CDR3 consists of 13 residues. V shed 2 bases and J shed 15 bases, with 14 bases lying between them.